This T cell receptor (beta chain) came from a study of blood T cell repertoires in COVID-19. Adults between roughly 18 and 100 years of age took part from under 25 US areas. Germline-derived CDR1 and CDR2 are SGDLS and YYNGEE. CDR3 length: 15 residues. The V end lost 1 base, the J end lost 4 bases, and 14 bases lay between the germline ends. Some clones are missing from TCRdb's copy, which holds only in-frame ones; the method was immunoSEQ multiplex PCR. The sample records 400,000 to 550,000 clones, nearly 90% being singletons. The sequencing sample was made of PBMCs or T cells enriched from blood (not recorded which). This chain joins TRBV9 and TRBJ1-2, with D maybe TRBD1 (5 bases). This clonotype originated in a woman between 18 and 30 years old with acute COVID-19. For the CDR3, the DNA is TGTGCCAGCAGCGTACAGGGCGGATTCGGCTATGGCTACACCTTC. Translating it yields CASSVQGGFGYGYTF.